What follows is one TCR beta chain and its context. What it binds is unknown. The CDR3 contains 17 residues. Germline V gives CDR1 MNHEY, CDR2 SMNVEV (reference sequence). Trimming removed 5 bases from V and 0 bases from J; junction bases left unmatched: 8. TCRdb's table, derived via immunoSEQ multiplex PCR, lists solely in-frame clones and lacks some. This table holds around 2,000,000 clones, 85% to 95% found once. The sample is drawn from a study of shared clonotypes between healthy human individuals. Study overall: Ranging from 18 to 49 in age, donors were a couple of women and a few men. Study results and limitations: Clonotypes that were shared across four donors made up around 5% of naive CD4 clonotypes.

The naive CD8 fraction comprised CD45RO-negative cells positively selected for CCR7 and excluded terminally differentiated effector memory CD45RA+ cells. Sample: naive CD8+ T cells from PBMCs. The source of this sequence is a young man in good health. Some clones in this sample may be carry-over from other donors' samples. The V call is TRBV27, the J call TRBJ2-5, with 11 bases identical to TRBD1. This CDR3 reads CASSDTGTGGYQETQYF. The CDR3 nucleotides are TGTGCCAGCAGTGACACGGGGACAGGGGGGTACCAAGAGACCCAGTACTTC.